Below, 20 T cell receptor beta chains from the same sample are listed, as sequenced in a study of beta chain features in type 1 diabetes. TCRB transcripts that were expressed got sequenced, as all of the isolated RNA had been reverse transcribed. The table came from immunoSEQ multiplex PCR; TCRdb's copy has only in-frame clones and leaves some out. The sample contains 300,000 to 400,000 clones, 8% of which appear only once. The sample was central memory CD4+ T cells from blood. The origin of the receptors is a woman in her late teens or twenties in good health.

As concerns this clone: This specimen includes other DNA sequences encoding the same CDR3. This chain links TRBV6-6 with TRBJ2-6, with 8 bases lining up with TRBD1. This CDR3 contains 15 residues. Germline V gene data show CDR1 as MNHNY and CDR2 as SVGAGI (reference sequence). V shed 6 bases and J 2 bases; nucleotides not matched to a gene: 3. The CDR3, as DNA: TGTGCCAGCAGCTCGGACAGGGCTGGGGCCAACGTCCTGACTTTC. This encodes CASSSDRAGANVLTF.

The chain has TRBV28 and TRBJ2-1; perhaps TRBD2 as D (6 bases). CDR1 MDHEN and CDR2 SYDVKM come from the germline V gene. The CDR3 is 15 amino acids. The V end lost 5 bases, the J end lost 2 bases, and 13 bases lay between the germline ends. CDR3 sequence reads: CASSRAGYAYNEQFF. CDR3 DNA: TGTGCCAGCAGTCGGGCGGGATATGCCTACAATGAGCAGTTCTTC.

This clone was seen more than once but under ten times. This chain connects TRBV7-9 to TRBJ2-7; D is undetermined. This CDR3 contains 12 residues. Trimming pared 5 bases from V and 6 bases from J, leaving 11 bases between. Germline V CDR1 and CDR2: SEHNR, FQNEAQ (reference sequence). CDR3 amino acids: CASSLQISEQYF. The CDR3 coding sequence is TGTGCCAGCAGCCTCCAGATATCCGAGCAGTACTTC.

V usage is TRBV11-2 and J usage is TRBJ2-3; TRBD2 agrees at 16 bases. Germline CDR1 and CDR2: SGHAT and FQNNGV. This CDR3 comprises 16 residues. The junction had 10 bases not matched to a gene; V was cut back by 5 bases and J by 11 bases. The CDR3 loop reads CASSPPGLAGGKRQYF. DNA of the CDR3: TGTGCCAGCAGCCCACCGGGACTAGCGGGAGGGAAGCGGCAGTATTTT.

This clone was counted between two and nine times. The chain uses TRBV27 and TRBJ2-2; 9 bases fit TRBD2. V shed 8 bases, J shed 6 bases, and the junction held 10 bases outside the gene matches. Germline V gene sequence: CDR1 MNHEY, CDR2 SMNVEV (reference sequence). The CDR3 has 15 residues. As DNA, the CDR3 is TGTGCCAGCGGACCCTTAGCGGGAGTGTCCGGGGAGCTGTTTTTT. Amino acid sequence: CASGPLAGVSGELFF.

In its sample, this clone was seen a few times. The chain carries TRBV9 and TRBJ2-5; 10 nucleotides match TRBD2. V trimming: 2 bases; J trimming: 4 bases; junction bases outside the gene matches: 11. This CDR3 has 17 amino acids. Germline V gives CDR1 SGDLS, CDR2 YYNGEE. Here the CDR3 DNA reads TGTGCCAGCAGCGTCGGGGCTAGCGGGAGTCGTGGAGAGACCCAGTACTTC. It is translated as CASSVGASGSRGETQYF.

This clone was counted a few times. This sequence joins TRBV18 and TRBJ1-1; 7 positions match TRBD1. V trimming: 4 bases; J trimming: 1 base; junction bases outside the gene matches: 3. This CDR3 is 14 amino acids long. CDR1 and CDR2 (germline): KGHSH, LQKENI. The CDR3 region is CASSLTGSNTEAFF. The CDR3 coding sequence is TGTGCCAGCTCACTGACAGGGTCGAACACTGAAGCTTTCTTT.

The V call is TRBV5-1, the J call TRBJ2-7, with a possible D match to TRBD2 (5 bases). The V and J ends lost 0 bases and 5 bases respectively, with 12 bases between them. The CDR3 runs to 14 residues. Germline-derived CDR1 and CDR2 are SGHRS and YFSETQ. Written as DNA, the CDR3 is TGCGCCAGCAGCTTGGAGGGAGTTGAAGACGAGCAGTACTTC. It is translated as CASSLEGVEDEQYF.

Here the CDR3 DNA reads TGCGCCAGCAGCCAAGATCTGTACTTGGATACGCAGTATTTT. Protein sequence: CASSQDLYLDTQYF. The chain combines TRBV4-1 with TRBJ2-3, with unresolved D. V lost 0 bases, J lost 6 bases, and 10 bases lay in between. The CDR3 has 14 amino acids. The germline CDR1 and CDR2 sequences are MGHRA and YSYEKL.

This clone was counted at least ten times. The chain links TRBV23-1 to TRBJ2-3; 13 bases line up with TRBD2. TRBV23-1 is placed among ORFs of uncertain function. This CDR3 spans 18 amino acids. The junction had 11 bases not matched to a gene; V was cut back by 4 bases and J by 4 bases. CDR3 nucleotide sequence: TGCGCCAGCAGTCCAACTAGCGGGAGGGCCCAGTTGGCAGATACGCAGTATTTT. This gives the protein CASSPTSGRAQLADTQYF.

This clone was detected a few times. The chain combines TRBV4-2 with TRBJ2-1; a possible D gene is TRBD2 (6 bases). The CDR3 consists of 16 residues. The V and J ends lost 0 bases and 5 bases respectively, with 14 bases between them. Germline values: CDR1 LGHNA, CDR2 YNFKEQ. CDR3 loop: CASSQDGAGLDNEQFF. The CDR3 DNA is TGTGCCAGCAGCCAAGACGGAGCGGGTCTAGACAATGAGCAGTTCTTC.

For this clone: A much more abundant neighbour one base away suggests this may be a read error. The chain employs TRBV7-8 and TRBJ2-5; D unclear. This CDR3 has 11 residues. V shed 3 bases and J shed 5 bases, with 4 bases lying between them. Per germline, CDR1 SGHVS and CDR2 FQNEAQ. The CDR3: CASSFWETQYF. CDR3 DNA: TGTGCCAGCAGCTTTTGGGAGACCCAGTACTTC.

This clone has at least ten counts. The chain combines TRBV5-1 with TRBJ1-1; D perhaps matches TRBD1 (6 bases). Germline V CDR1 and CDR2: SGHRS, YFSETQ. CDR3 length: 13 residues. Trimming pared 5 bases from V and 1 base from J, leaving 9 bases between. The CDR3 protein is CASREQGNTEAFF. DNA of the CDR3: TGCGCCAGCAGGGAACAGGGGAACACTGAAGCTTTCTTT.

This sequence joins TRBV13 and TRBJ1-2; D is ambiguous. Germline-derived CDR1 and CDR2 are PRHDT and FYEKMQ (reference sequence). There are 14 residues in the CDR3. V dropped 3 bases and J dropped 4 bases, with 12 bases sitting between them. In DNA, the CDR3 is TGTGCCAGCAGCTTCAAAGATCCGGGCTATGGCTACACCTTC. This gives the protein CASSFKDPGYGYTF.

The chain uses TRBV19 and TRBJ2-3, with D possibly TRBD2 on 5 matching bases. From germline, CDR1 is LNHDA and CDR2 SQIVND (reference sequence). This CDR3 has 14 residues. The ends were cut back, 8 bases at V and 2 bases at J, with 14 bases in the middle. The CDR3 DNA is TGTGCCAGTTGGAGTGAGCGGTTCACAGATACGCAGTATTTT. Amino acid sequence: CASWSERFTDTQYF. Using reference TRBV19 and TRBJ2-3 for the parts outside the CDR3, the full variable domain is DGGITQSPKYLFRKEGQNVTLSCEQNLNHDAMYWYRQDPGQGLRLIYYSQIVNDFQKGDIAEGYSVSREKKESFPLTVTSAQKNPTAFYLCASWSERFTDTQYFGPGTRLTVL.

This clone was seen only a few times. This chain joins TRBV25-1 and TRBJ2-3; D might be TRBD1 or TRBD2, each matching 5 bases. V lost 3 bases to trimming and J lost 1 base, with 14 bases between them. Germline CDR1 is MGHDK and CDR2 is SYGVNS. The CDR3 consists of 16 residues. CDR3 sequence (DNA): TGTGCCAGCAGTGAGGGACCGACGTCGGGCACAGATACGCAGTATTTT. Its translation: CASSEGPTSGTDTQYF.

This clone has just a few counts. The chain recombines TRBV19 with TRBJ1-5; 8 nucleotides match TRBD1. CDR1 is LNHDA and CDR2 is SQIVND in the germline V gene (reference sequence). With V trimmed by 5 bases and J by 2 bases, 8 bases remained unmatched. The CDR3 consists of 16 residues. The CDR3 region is CASSHRTGKGNQPQHF. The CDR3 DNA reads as TGTGCCAGTAGTCATAGGACAGGGAAGGGCAATCAGCCCCAGCATTTT.

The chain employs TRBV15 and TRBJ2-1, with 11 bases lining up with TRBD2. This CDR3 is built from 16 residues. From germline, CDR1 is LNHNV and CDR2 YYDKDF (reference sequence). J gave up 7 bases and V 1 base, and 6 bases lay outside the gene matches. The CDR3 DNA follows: TGTGCCACCAGCAGAGGGGCTAGCGGGAGGCTAAATGAGCAGTTCTTC. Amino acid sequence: CATSRGASGRLNEQFF.

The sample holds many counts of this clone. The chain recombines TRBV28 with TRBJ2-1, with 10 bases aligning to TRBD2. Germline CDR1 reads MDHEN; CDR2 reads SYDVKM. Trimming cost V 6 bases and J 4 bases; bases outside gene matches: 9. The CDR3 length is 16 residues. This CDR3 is CASSGRTSGHYNEQFF. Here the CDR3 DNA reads TGTGCCAGCAGCGGGAGGACTAGCGGCCATTACAATGAGCAGTTCTTC.

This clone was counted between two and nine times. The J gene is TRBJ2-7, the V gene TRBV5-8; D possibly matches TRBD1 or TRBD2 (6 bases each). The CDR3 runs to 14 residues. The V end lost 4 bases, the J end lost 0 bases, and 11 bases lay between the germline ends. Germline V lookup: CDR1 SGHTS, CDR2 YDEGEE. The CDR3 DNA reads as TGTGCCAGCAGCGCGGGACATCTCTCCTACGAGCAGTACTTC. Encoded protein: CASSAGHLSYEQYF.